What follows are 10 T cell receptor beta chains derived from one specimen sequenced in a study of blood T cells in healthy people across ages. With a J-beta primer mix and a sample-barcoded 5' primer, a second PCR ran about 7 to 12 cycles. TCRdb processed the 5' RACE reads anew with MiXCR; each CDR3 protein has one entry. In the table there are about 800,000 distinct CDR3 sequences, 25% of which are singletons. Another study also made use of these data, one on T cells of mothers and their children.

The sequencing sample was made of blood. The receptors were sampled from a boy between 5 and 17 years old in good health.

This clonotype was picked up a small number of times. The chain recombines TRBV7-2 with TRBJ2-3, with D unclear. CDR3 length: 15 residues. The germline V and J ends were trimmed by 4 bases and 1 base, with 12 bases remaining between them. Germline lookup yields CDR1 SGHTA and CDR2 FQGNSA. Here the CDR3 reads CASSSSQPGTDTQYF. DNA for the CDR3: TGTGCCAGCAGCTCCAGCCAGCCCGGCACAGATACGCAGTATTTT.

This clonotype has just a few counts. This rearrangement joins TRBV29-1 to TRBJ2-1, with 15 bases lining up with TRBD2. The J segment lost 1 base and the V segment lost 6 bases, leaving 13 bases of the junction unmatched. Germline V gives CDR1 SQVTM, CDR2 ANQGSEA. This CDR3 spans 19 amino acids. The CDR3 sequence is CSVSSGLAGGGGSYNEQFF. In DNA, the CDR3 is TGCAGCGTCTCATCGGGACTAGCGGGAGGAGGGGGATCCTACAATGAGCAGTTCTTC.

The V and J genes are TRBV28 and TRBJ1-2, with D possibly being TRBD1 (5 bases). CDR1 and CDR2 (germline): MDHEN, SYDVKM. CDR3 length: 14 residues. Trimming shortened V by 5 bases and J by 4 bases, and 14 bases separated the two germline ends. CDR3 nucleotides: TGTGCCAGCAGTCCCCCCGGGGCAGCCTATGGCTACACCTTC. Translation gives CASSPPGAAYGYTF.

This clonotype has a handful of counts. The gene calls are TRBV19 and TRBJ2-3, with D maybe TRBD2 (6 bases). V lost 4 bases, J lost 5 bases, and 10 bases lay in between. The germline V gene encodes CDR1 LNHDA and CDR2 SQIVND (reference sequence). The CDR3 runs to 13 residues. CDR3 sequence: CASSTTEGDTQYF. CDR3 DNA sequence: TGTGCCAGTAGTACCACGGAGGGAGATACGCAGTATTTT.

The V call is TRBV28, the J call TRBJ1-6; a weak D match, TRBD1 (5 bases). V gave up 8 bases and J gave up 5 bases, with 10 bases separating them. CDR3 length equals 13 residues. The germline gives CDR1 MDHEN, CDR2 SYDVKM. The CDR3 bases are TGTGCCAGCCGGGACGGGAATAATTCACCCCTCCACTTT. Residues: CASRDGNNSPLHF.

J is TRBJ2-5 and V is TRBV7-8; D remains ambiguous. The CDR3 is 13 amino acids. With 8 bases removed from V and 0 bases from J, the gap between germline ends came to 10 bases. The germline CDR1 and CDR2 sequences are SGHVS and FQNEAQ. In DNA, the CDR3 is TGTGCCAGCTTACCCCCGTACCAAGAGACCCAGTACTTC. It encodes CASLPPYQETQYF.

This clonotype was observed a few times. The CDR3 spells CASSPAIGTQYF. The CDR3 DNA reads as TGTGCCAGCAGCCCGGCGATAGGTACGCAGTATTTT. This chain joins TRBV3-1 and TRBJ2-3; D uncertain. Per germline, CDR1 LGHDT and CDR2 YNNKEL (reference sequence). Trimming took 4 bases from V and 8 from J, leaving 10 bases between them. The CDR3 loop spans 12 amino acids.

Only a few counts were recorded for this clonotype. The V and J genes are TRBV6-2 or TRBV6-3 and TRBJ1-2; D perhaps matches TRBD1 (5 bases). Germline CDR1 is MNHEY and CDR2 is SVGEGT. Deletions cut 9 bases from V and 5 bases from J, with 13 bases between. The CDR3 sequence is 12 residues long. The CDR3 DNA is TGTGCCAGTCGGTACCAGGGATATGGCTACACCTTC. Protein product: CASRYQGYGYTF.

This chain connects TRBV27 to TRBJ1-1; TRBD1 agrees at 7 bases. CDR3 length: 14 residues. The V segment lost 10 bases and the J segment 1 base; nucleotides outside the gene matches: 9. Germline CDR1 and CDR2: MNHEY and SMNVEV (reference sequence). The CDR3 is CATKAGGGNTEAFF. In DNA form, the CDR3 reads TGTGCCACCAAGGCAGGGGGAGGGAACACTGAAGCTTTCTTT.

The gene calls are TRBV29-1 and TRBJ2-5, with a weak D call TRBD1 (5 bases). The end of the DNA fits TRBJ2-7 better, so the J call may be wrong. Germline assignment: CDR1 SQVTM and CDR2 ANQGSEA. The CDR3 spans 13 residues. CDR3 in DNA: TGCAGCGTTGCTCCAGGGATCTACTACGAGCAGTACTTC. The encoded protein is CSVAPGIYYEQYF.